Listed below are T cell receptor beta chains from one sample, sequenced in a study of identical twins. MiXCR, run by TCRdb on the 5' RACE reads, gives a single entry per CDR3 protein. The table records under 350,000 distinct CDR3 sequences, around 9.7% of them present only once. This sample was also put to use in a study of yellow fever vaccine responses in identical twins.

The sequencing input was CD8+ T cells sorted from blood. The receptor set was obtained from a young woman in good health. CDR3s include the opening cysteine and the closing phenylalanine or tryptophan. D genes are given only for firm matches. The size of a clone is reported for some rows only, either as once, few or many, or as a class for expanded clones.

v_call	d_call	clone_size	j_call	cdr3_nt	cdr3_aa
TRBV5-1	NA	many	TRBJ2-1	TGCGCCAGCAGCCCACAGGGACGTGAGCAGTTCTTC	CASSPQGREQFF
TRBV5-6	NA	few	TRBJ2-2	TGTGCCAGCAGCCAGGGACCAAACACCGGGGAGCTGTTTTTT	CASSQGPNTGELFF
TRBV27	NA	many	TRBJ2-7	TGTGCCAGCAGACGAGGACAGACCCCCTACGAGCAGTACTTC	CASRRGQTPYEQYF
TRBV10-3	NA	NA	TRBJ1-2	TGTGCCATCAGTGACCCCGGGACCAATGGCTACACCTTC	CAISDPGTNGYTF
TRBV20-1	TRBD2	few	TRBJ2-7	TGCAGTGCTAGAGATACTAGCGGGAGTTGGGCCTACGAGCAGTACTTC	CSARDTSGSWAYEQYF
TRBV2	TRBD1	many	TRBJ1-1	TGTGCCAGCAGTTCCAACCGGGACAGGGGGCGAACTGAAGCTTTCTTT	CASSSNRDRGRTEAFF
TRBV3-1	NA	NA	TRBJ2-2	TGTGCCAGCACCCATGGGGAGTCGAACACCGGGGAGCTGTTTTTT	CASTHGESNTGELFF
TRBV20-1	NA	NA	TRBJ2-7	TGCAGTGCTAGAGGCGTGGCAAACGGGGCCATGCAGGACTACGAGCAGTACTTC	CSARGVANGAMQDYEQYF
TRBV7-8	NA	many	TRBJ2-7	TGTGCCAGCAGCTTAGGACAGGTGTCATCCTACGAGCAGTACTTC	CASSLGQVSSYEQYF
TRBV29-1	TRBD1	many	TRBJ2-3	TGCAGCGTTTGGGACAGTCCAGATACGCAGTATTTT	CSVWDSPDTQYF
TRBV21-1	NA	many	TRBJ2-7	TGTGCCAGCATTCCCCCCGGTAGCGGGAGGTACGAGCAGTACTTC	CASIPPGSGRYEQYF
TRBV28	NA	NA	TRBJ1-4	TGTGCCAGCAGTTTAATCGGAACAACTAATGAAAAACTGTTTTTT	CASSLIGTTNEKLFF
TRBV4-1	NA	many	TRBJ1-1	TGCGCCAGCAGCCTCGCCCCGAACACTGAAGCTTTCTTT	CASSLAPNTEAFF
TRBV5-1	NA	many	TRBJ2-7	TGCGCCAGCAGCTTGGTTAGCCTTAGGAACGAGCAGTACTTC	CASSLVSLRNEQYF
TRBV11-1	NA	few	TRBJ2-7	TGTGCCAGCAGCTTAGTGGGCAGGGGACGTTCCTCCTCCTACGAGCAGTACTTC	CASSLVGRGRSSSYEQYF
TRBV7-9	NA	NA	TRBJ2-1	TGTGCCAGCAGCCCCCCCAGCGACAATGAGCAGTTCTTC	CASSPPSDNEQFF
TRBV28	NA	NA	TRBJ2-5	TGTGCCAGCAGTCAGAGTCACCCTCTATACCCCCAAGAGACCCAGTACTTC	CASSQSHPLYPQETQYF
TRBV6-2/TRBV6-3	TRBD2	few	TRBJ2-1	TGTGCCAGCGGGGTGGGTCTAGCGGGAGACAATGAGCAGTTCTTC	CASGVGLAGDNEQFF
TRBV4-3	NA	few	TRBJ2-7	TGCGCCAGCAGCCAAGGGGTGCAACTCTACGAGCAGTACTTC	CASSQGVQLYEQYF
TRBV27	TRBD1	NA	TRBJ2-6	TGTGCCAGCAGTTCCCGGGACAGGGCGGCGGGAGCTACCAGGGCTGAGGTCCTGACTTTC	CASSSRDRAAGATRAEVLTF
TRBV6-1	TRBD2	few	TRBJ2-2	TGTGCCAGCAGCACACGGACTAGCGGGAGTTCCGGGGAGCTGTTTTTT	CASSTRTSGSSGELFF
TRBV28	TRBD1	NA	TRBJ1-1	TGTGCCAGCAGTACAAAACAGGGGGCGGATACTGAAGCTTTCTTT	CASSTKQGADTEAFF
TRBV7-8	TRBD2	many	TRBJ2-7	TGTGCCAGCAGCGTAGAGGACTCCGGGGGGGTTCTCTACGAGCAGTACTTC	CASSVEDSGGVLYEQYF
TRBV6-2/TRBV6-3	TRBD2	NA	TRBJ2-5	TGTGCCAGCAGTATTAGCGGGAGAGGAGAGACCCAGTACTTC	CASSISGRGETQYF
TRBV27	NA	NA	TRBJ2-7	TGTGCCAGCAGTCCCCACCTAGCATACGAGCAGTACTTC	CASSPHLAYEQYF
TRBV4-1	NA	NA	TRBJ2-1	TGCGCCAGCAGCCAAGAAATCGGTATGGCTCCCGGCTACAATGAGCAGTTCTTC	CASSQEIGMAPGYNEQFF
TRBV5-5	NA	many	TRBJ2-7	TGTGCCAGCAGCTTGGGCAGCCAGGGCTATTACTCCTACGAGCAGTACTTC	CASSLGSQGYYSYEQYF
TRBV20-1	NA	many	TRBJ2-2	TGCAGTGCTAGAGATTTGGCGGGGTACACCGGGGAGCTGTTTTTT	CSARDLAGYTGELFF
TRBV12-5	TRBD2	NA	TRBJ2-1	TGTGCTAGTGGTTTGTTAGCGGGAGTTGGGTTGAGTGTAAATGAGCAGTTCTTC	CASGLLAGVGLSVNEQFF
TRBV7-9	TRBD1	NA	TRBJ2-1	TGTGCCAGCAGTAAACCGGGACAGGGAATAGATGAGCAGTTCTTC	CASSKPGQGIDEQFF
TRBV7-9	NA	many	TRBJ2-1	TGTGCCAGCAGCTTAGTGAGGGGAGACAATGAGCAGTTCTTC	CASSLVRGDNEQFF
TRBV7-8	NA	NA	TRBJ2-2	TGTGCCAGCAGCTTTTGGGTCGGGAGCACCAACACCGGGGAGCTGTTTTTT	CASSFWVGSTNTGELFF
TRBV7-3	NA	many	TRBJ2-7	TGTGCCAGCAGCTTCGGAGGGGCTAACGAGCAGTACTTC	CASSFGGANEQYF
TRBV5-6	NA	NA	TRBJ1-1	TGTGCCAGCAGCTTGTTAAGGGGAAGGGCTGAAGCTTTCTTT	CASSLLRGRAEAFF
TRBV2	TRBD2	NA	TRBJ2-1	TGTGCCATCTGTTTACGACTAGCGGGAGGTCTGTTACATAGTGAGCAGTTCTTC	CAICLRLAGGLLHSEQFF
TRBV6-2/TRBV6-3	TRBD1	many	TRBJ1-1	TGTGCCAGCAGTGAAGGCCTCAGGGGGCCTACTGAAGCTTTCTTT	CASSEGLRGPTEAFF
TRBV12-3/TRBV12-4	NA	NA	TRBJ1-2	TGTGCCAGCGTTTCGACACCTAGGGGTTATGGCTACACCTTC	CASVSTPRGYGYTF
TRBV29-1	TRBD2	many	TRBJ2-1	TGCAGCGTTGAAACTCTTATAGCGGGAGGGCCTCATAATGAGCAGTTCTTC	CSVETLIAGGPHNEQFF
TRBV29-1	TRBD1	few	TRBJ2-7	TGCAGCGTTGGAGGGACAGTCTCCTACGAGCAGTACTTC	CSVGGTVSYEQYF
TRBV4-3	NA	many	TRBJ1-5	TGCGCCAGCAGCCAAGATGCTAGTGGTTGGGAGCCCCAGCATTTT	CASSQDASGWEPQHF
TRBV7-9	TRBD1	few	TRBJ1-2	TGTGCCAGCAGACCGGACAGGGGTGGTGGCTACACCTTC	CASRPDRGGGYTF
TRBV6-5	NA	NA	TRBJ2-1	TGTGCCAGCAGTTACTCGACTGGAACCTACAATGAGCAGTTCTTC	CASSYSTGTYNEQFF
TRBV11-2	NA	NA	TRBJ2-2	TGTGCCAGCAGCCCGCAAGACCTATTAGGCACCGGGGAGCTGTTTTTT	CASSPQDLLGTGELFF
TRBV5-6	TRBD2	NA	TRBJ2-3	TGTGCCAGCAGCTTGGCGGTAGGAAAGCACTCCGGGACTAGCGGGAACACAGATACGCAGTATTTT	CASSLAVGKHSGTSGNTDTQYF
TRBV6-4	NA	few	TRBJ2-1	TGTGCCAGCAGTGACTCCGTTGTAGGGGCCAATGAGCAGTTCTTC	CASSDSVVGANEQFF
TRBV2	TRBD1	NA	TRBJ2-2	TGTGCCAGCAGCCGGACAGGGGGCCTAGAGACGAACACCGGGGAGCTGTTTTTT	CASSRTGGLETNTGELFF
TRBV6-2/TRBV6-3	NA	NA	TRBJ1-5	TGTGCCAGCAGTTACGGGGACACGGGGCAGCCCCAGCATTTT	CASSYGDTGQPQHF
TRBV13	TRBD2	NA	TRBJ2-5	TGTGCCAGCAGCCCACGTCGACTAGCGGGAGAGGAGACCCAGTACTTC	CASSPRRLAGEETQYF
TRBV4-3	NA	few	TRBJ2-2	TGCGCCAGCAGCCAATGGGCGGGGTCGGCAACCGGGGAGCTGTTTTTT	CASSQWAGSATGELFF
TRBV3-1	NA	many	TRBJ2-7	TGTGCCAGCAGCCTCGGACTTTCGGACCTTTACGAGCAGTACTTC	CASSLGLSDLYEQYF
TRBV6-5	NA	few	TRBJ1-1	TGTGCCAGCAGTTATTCTCCGATGGGCACTGAAGCTTTCTTT	CASSYSPMGTEAFF
TRBV20-1	NA	many	TRBJ1-1	TGCAGTGCCACGGACAGGAACACTGAAGCTTTCTTT	CSATDRNTEAFF
TRBV6-5	NA	NA	TRBJ2-1	TGTGCCAGCAGTTACAAAGCGCAGTCCTACAATGAGCAGTTCTTC	CASSYKAQSYNEQFF
TRBV19	NA	few	TRBJ2-6	TGTGCCAGTAGTATAGCATGGGGAGCTGGGGCCAACGTCCTGACTTTC	CASSIAWGAGANVLTF